This entry lists 17 T cell receptor beta chains sequenced from one sample in a study of blood T cell repertoires in COVID-19. The assay was immunoSEQ multiplex PCR, and TCRdb's table has in-frame clones only and misses some. The repertoire includes about 220,000 clones, more than 65% of them detected once, and about 9.7% sits in the top ten. Source material: peripheral blood. The receptor set was obtained from a man aged 50 to 59 with active or convalescent COVID-19.

The chain recombines TRBV4-1 with TRBJ2-7, with 9 bases lining up with TRBD1. The ends lost 3 bases at V and 0 bases at J; junction bases unmatched: 3. The CDR3 has 15 amino acids. Germline CDR1 reads MGHRA; CDR2 reads YSYEKL. The CDR3 DNA reads TGCGCCAGCAGCCAGGTGGACAGGGGCTCCTACGAGCAGTACTTC. Protein: CASSQVDRGSYEQYF.

In this sample, this clone turned up once. This chain's CDR3 is CASSEAEGVGEKLFF. The DNA for the CDR3 is TGTGCCAGCAGTGAAGCCGAGGGGGTTGGTGAAAAACTGTTTTTT. The rearrangement links TRBV2 to TRBJ1-4, with D possibly being TRBD1 (6 bases). This CDR3 spans 15 amino acids. V was clipped by 0 bases and J by 7 bases, with 12 bases between them. Per the germline V gene, CDR1 is SNHLY and CDR2 is FYNNEI. Looking up the rest from reference TRBV2 and TRBJ1-4 gives the full variable domain: EPEVTQTPSHQVTQMGQEVILRCVPISNHLYFYWYRQILGQKVEFLVSFYNNEISEKSEIFDDQFSVERPDGSNFTLKIRSTKLEDSAMYFCASSEAEGVGEKLFFGSGTQLSVL.

The chain combines TRBV5-4 with TRBJ2-3; 12 bases map to TRBD2. The V segment lost 4 bases and the J segment 4 bases; nucleotides outside the gene matches: 13. The CDR3 loop spans 18 amino acids. Germline CDR1 is SGHNT and CDR2 is YYREEE (reference sequence). The CDR3 is CASSAGGLAGGSADTQYF. The DNA of the CDR3 is TGTGCCAGCAGCGCTGGCGGCCTAGCGGGGGGGTCCGCAGATACGCAGTATTTT. The whole variable domain, filled in from reference TRBV5-4 and TRBJ2-3, reads ETGVTQSPTHLIKTRGQQVTLRCSSQSGHNTVSWYQQALGQGPQFIFQYYREEENGRGNFPPRFSGLQFPNYSSELNVNALELDDSALYLCASSAGGLAGGSADTQYFGPGTRLTVL.

The table lists this clone with a few counts. The chain links TRBV18 to TRBJ2-7; 8 bases match TRBD2. V was pared by 2 bases and J by 4 bases, with 4 bases of the junction left unmatched. CDR3 length: 14 residues. Germline CDR1 and CDR2: KGHSH and LQKENI. The CDR3 DNA follows: TGTGCCAGCTCACCAGGGGCGGGAGGATACGAGCAGTACTTC. Its protein is CASSPGAGGYEQYF.

The chain combines TRBV29-1 with TRBJ1-1, with 8 bases aligning to TRBD1. The CDR3 loop spans 13 amino acids. V was clipped by 5 bases and J by 6 bases; unmatched bases: 8. Looked up from germline, CDR1 is SQVTM and CDR2 is ANQGSEA. The CDR3 DNA reads as TGCAGCGTTTCAGGGGGCGCATCGTCTGAAGCTTTCTTT. Its protein product is CSVSGGASSEAFF.

The table lists this clone with a few counts. V is TRBV5-8 and J is TRBJ1-2; 7 positions match TRBD1. Germline loops: CDR1 SGHTS, CDR2 YDEGEE. The junction had 12 bases not matched to a gene; V was cut back by 10 bases and J by 0 bases. There are 15 residues in the CDR3. This chain's CDR3 is CAATGDATTNYGYTF. CDR3 sequence (DNA): TGTGCCGCCACAGGGGACGCAACTACTAACTATGGCTACACCTTC.

The chain carries TRBV6-2 or TRBV6-3 and TRBJ1-1, with TRBD1 matching 7 bases. The germline CDR1 and CDR2 sequences are MNHEY and SVGEGT. J gave up 6 bases and V 6 bases, and 13 bases lay outside the gene matches. The CDR3 spans 15 residues. As DNA, the CDR3 is TGTGCCAGCAGGCCTCCAACCGGGACAGCGTCTGAAGCTTTCTTT. This encodes CASRPPTGTASEAFF.

This clone was seen just once. The chain employs TRBV7-9 and TRBJ1-1; D is unclear. The CDR3 is 14 amino acids. Trimming took off 2 bases at V and 3 bases at J, with 10 bases between the two ends. The V gene's germline CDR1 is SEHNR and CDR2 FQNEAQ (reference sequence). The CDR3 here is CASSLTFMDTEAFF. CDR3 coding DNA: TGTGCCAGCAGCTTAACTTTTATGGACACTGAAGCTTTCTTT. Full variable domain (rest looked up from reference TRBV7-9 and TRBJ1-1): DTGVSQNPRHKITKRGQNVTFRCDPISEHNRLYWYRQTLGQGPEFLTYFQNEAQLEKSRLLSDRFSAERPKGSFSTLEIQRTEQGDSAMYLCASSLTFMDTEAFFGQGTRLTVV.

The V and J genes are TRBV7-2 and TRBJ1-1; D is perhaps TRBD1 (6 bases). Germline V gene data show CDR1 as SGHTA and CDR2 as FQGNSA. The CDR3 is 18 amino acids. Trimming stripped 5 bases from V and 0 bases from J, with 22 bases between. CDR3 coding DNA: TGTGCCAGCAGCCCCCAAGGTAGACAGGCCAACATGAACACTGAAGCTTTCTTT. Its protein is CASSPQGRQANMNTEAFF.

This sequence joins TRBV19 and TRBJ2-2; 8 nucleotides agree with TRBD2. Looked up from germline, CDR1 is LNHDA and CDR2 is SQIVND (reference sequence). This CDR3 has 18 amino acids. Trimming removed 5 bases from V and 8 bases from J; junction bases left unmatched: 19. This chain's CDR3 is CASSLPGGGQSAEGELFF. The CDR3 DNA reads TGTGCCAGTAGTCTCCCCGGGGGGGGGCAGAGTGCGGAAGGGGAGCTGTTTTTT. Complete variable domain (other parts from reference TRBV19 and TRBJ2-2): DGGITQSPKYLFRKEGQNVTLSCEQNLNHDAMYWYRQDPGQGLRLIYYSQIVNDFQKGDIAEGYSVSREKKESFPLTVTSAQKNPTAFYLCASSLPGGGQSAEGELFFGEGSRLTVL.

The chain links TRBV4-3 to TRBJ2-2, with 8 bases identical to TRBD1. This CDR3 comprises 18 residues. V dropped 0 bases and J dropped 1; count of bases not matched to a gene: 7. Per the germline V gene, CDR1 is LGHNA and CDR2 is YSLEER. The CDR3 sequence: CASSQEGQGAENTGELFF. CDR3 in DNA: TGCGCCAGCAGCCAAGAGGGTCAGGGGGCAGAGAACACCGGGGAGCTGTTTTTT.

The sample holds a few counts of this clone. CDR3 DNA sequence: TGTGCCAGCACGGGGTTTGCGGCAACTAATGAAAAACTGTTTTTT. Its protein is CASTGFAATNEKLFF. This chain links TRBV2 with TRBJ1-4, with D uncertain. Germline-derived CDR1 and CDR2 are SNHLY and FYNNEI. This CDR3 comprises 15 residues. Deletions cut 7 bases from V and 0 bases from J, with 12 bases between.

The rearrangement uses TRBV27 and TRBJ2-1, with D perhaps matching TRBD2 (7 bases). Trimming pared 3 bases from V and 2 bases from J, leaving 14 bases between. CDR1 and CDR2 (germline): MNHEY, SMNVEV (reference sequence). The CDR3 contains 16 residues. The CDR3 DNA sequence: TGTGCCAGCAGTTTTGGGGGGGGCCGCACCTACAATGAGCAGTTCTTC. Translated, it gives CASSFGGGRTYNEQFF.

The rearrangement links TRBV19 to TRBJ1-1; no clear D. The V end lost 3 bases, the J end lost 5 bases, and 7 bases lay between the germline ends. The CDR3 loop spans 12 amino acids. CDR1 is LNHDA, CDR2 SQIVND, per germline (reference sequence). The DNA of the CDR3 is TGTGCCAGTAGTATGTATTATACTGAAGCTTTCTTT. Translation gives CASSMYYTEAFF.

The chain links TRBV28 to TRBJ2-4; 7 bases line up with TRBD2. CDR1 and CDR2 from the germline V gene are MDHEN and SYDVKM. The CDR3 is made up of 16 amino acids. V dropped 5 bases and J dropped 3; count of bases not matched to a gene: 10. The chain's CDR3 is CASSETGGGDKNIQYF. For the CDR3, the DNA is TGTGCCAGCAGTGAGACCGGGGGAGGGGACAAAAACATTCAGTACTTC.

The gene calls are TRBV27 and TRBJ2-7; D remains ambiguous. V was shortened by 8 bases and J by 3 bases, with 14 bases between the two germline ends. CDR1 is MNHEY and CDR2 is SMNVEV in the germline V gene (reference sequence). The CDR3 is made up of 13 amino acids. Written as DNA, the CDR3 is TGTGCCAGCGCCCCCGCGGTGGGCTACGAGCAGTACTTC. This codes for CASAPAVGYEQYF.

The chain is built from TRBV10-2 and TRBJ1-6; D gene uncertain. Trimming pared 0 bases from V and 10 bases from J, leaving 10 bases between. The CDR3 consists of 14 residues. Germline V gene sequence: CDR1 WSHSY, CDR2 SAAADI. CDR3 protein: CASSESRVVSPLHF. CDR3 bases: TGCGCCAGCAGTGAGTCGAGGGTTGTGTCACCCCTCCACTTT.